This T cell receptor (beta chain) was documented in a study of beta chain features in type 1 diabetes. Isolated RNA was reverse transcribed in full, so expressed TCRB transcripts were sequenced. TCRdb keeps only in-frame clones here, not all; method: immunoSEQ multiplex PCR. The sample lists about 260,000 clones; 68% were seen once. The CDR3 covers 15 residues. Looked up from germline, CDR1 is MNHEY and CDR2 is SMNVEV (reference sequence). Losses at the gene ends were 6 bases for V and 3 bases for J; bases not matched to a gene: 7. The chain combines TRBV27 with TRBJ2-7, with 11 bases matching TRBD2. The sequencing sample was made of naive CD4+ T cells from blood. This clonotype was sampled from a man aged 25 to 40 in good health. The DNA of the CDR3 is TGTGCCAGCAGCCAAACGGGACTAGCGGACTACGAGCAGTACTTC. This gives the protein CASSQTGLADYEQYF.